Presented here are 20 T cell receptor beta chains from one specimen sequenced in a study of T-cell memory formation after mild COVID-19. Via MiXCR, TCRdb re-called the 5' RACE reads, giving one row per CDR3 protein. The sample lists about 400,000 distinct CDR3 sequences, over 13% occurring once. Sequencing input: PBMCs or a T cell subset sorted from them (not recorded which). Receptors were obtained from a man aged 18 to 29 who had mild COVID-19 (a few samples of this study predate the infection). Cell type and time point are not known.

This clonotype appeared a few times. The chain joins TRBV4-1 to TRBJ1-1, with a weak D call TRBD1 (5 bases). Trimming removed 3 bases from V and 4 bases from J, with 12 bases in between. This CDR3 region has 14 residues. CDR1 and CDR2 (germline): MGHRA, YSYEKL. The CDR3 sequence: CASSQQGTRTEAFF. In DNA, the CDR3 is TGCGCCAGCAGCCAGCAGGGCACCCGCACTGAAGCTTTCTTT.

This rearrangement joins TRBV6-6 to TRBJ2-3; 9 positions match TRBD2. Germline V gene data show CDR1 as MNHNY and CDR2 as SVGAGI (reference sequence). The CDR3 is made up of 17 amino acids. Germline trimming cut 0 bases from V and 7 bases from J; bases unmatched to any gene: 11. The CDR3 region is CASSYSAGRGGFNTQYF. CDR3 DNA sequence: TGTGCCAGCAGTTACTCCGCGGGGCGGGGGGGTTTCAATACGCAGTATTTT.

CDR3 sequence reads: CASSVDWRGRGNTIYF. CDR3 sequence (DNA): TGTGCCAGCAGCGTAGATTGGAGGGGGCGCGGAAACACCATATATTTT. The chain combines TRBV9 with TRBJ1-3, with 7 bases fitting TRBD1. The germline gives CDR1 SGDLS, CDR2 YYNGEE. The CDR3 loop spans 16 amino acids. With V trimmed by 0 bases and J by 4 bases, 7 bases remained unmatched.

The chain combines TRBV6-5 with TRBJ2-1; possible D gene TRBD2, 5 bases. Trimming shortened V by 2 bases and J by 6 bases, and 11 bases separated the two germline ends. The germline CDR1 and CDR2 sequences are MNHEY and SVGAGI. This CDR3 comprises 14 residues. The CDR3 sequence is CASSYRSSSNEQFF. CDR3 sequence (DNA): TGTGCCAGCAGTTACCGATCTAGCAGCAATGAGCAGTTCTTC.

This clonotype was detected a few times. The chain recombines TRBV7-3 with TRBJ2-1; no reliable D call. The CDR3 is 15 residues long. Germline V lookup: CDR1 SGHTA, CDR2 FQGTGA. V was pared by 3 bases and J by 2 bases, with 11 bases between. This CDR3 reads CASSFWQTTYNEQFF. The CDR3 DNA reads TGTGCCAGCAGCTTTTGGCAGACAACCTACAATGAGCAGTTCTTC.

This clonotype was detected many times. The V and J genes are TRBV20-1 and TRBJ1-2, with D possibly matching TRBD1 (6 bases). The length of the CDR3 is 12 residues. The V gene's germline CDR1 is DFQATT and CDR2 SNEGSKA (reference sequence). The V and J ends lost 5 bases and 2 bases respectively, with 9 bases between them. This CDR3 is CSASTGNYGYTF. DNA of the CDR3: TGCAGTGCTTCAACAGGGAACTATGGCTACACCTTC.

The CDR3 DNA is TGTGCCAGCAGCTTCTTCCCCGGGACTAGCGTGGCAGATACGCAGTATTTT. Translation: CASSFFPGTSVADTQYF. The V and J genes are TRBV7-2 and TRBJ2-3; 10 bases align to TRBD2. The CDR3 consists of 17 residues. Germline V CDR1 and CDR2: SGHTA, FQGNSA. The V and J ends lost 3 bases and 4 bases, in that order; junction bases with no gene match: 10. Together with reference TRBV7-2 and TRBJ2-3, the CDR3 gives the full variable domain: GAGVSQSPSNKVTEKGKDVELRCDPISGHTALYWYRQSLGQGLEFLIYFQGNSAPDKSGLPSDRFSAERTGGSVSTLTIQRTQQEDSAVYLCASSFFPGTSVADTQYFGPGTRLTVL.

In this sample, this clonotype turned up many times. The chain is built from TRBV7-9 and TRBJ2-7; unclear D gene. The ends were cut back, 4 bases at V and 4 bases at J, with 14 bases in the middle. Germline values: CDR1 SEHNR, CDR2 FQNEAQ (reference sequence). The CDR3 sequence is 14 residues long. CDR3 residues: CASSSDFWPYEQYF. CDR3 sequence (DNA): TGTGCCAGCAGCTCCGACTTTTGGCCGTACGAGCAGTACTTC.

V is TRBV12-3 or TRBV12-4 and J is TRBJ2-3, with unresolved D. CDR3 length equals 15 residues. V lost 6 bases and J 0 bases, leaving 13 bases between the germline ends. CDR3 loop: CASRPGRPSTDTQYF. CDR3 in DNA: TGTGCCAGCAGACCTGGACGGCCTAGCACAGATACGCAGTATTTT.

This clonotype has a handful of counts. V gene TRBV28 combines with J gene TRBJ1-1; D perhaps matches TRBD1 (5 bases). CDR1 MDHEN and CDR2 SYDVKM come from the germline V gene. Trimming removed 4 bases at V and 5 bases at J, with 11 bases between. The CDR3 consists of 13 residues. CDR3 region: CASSSRWGTEAFF. As DNA, the CDR3 is TGTGCCAGCAGTTCACGGTGGGGGACTGAAGCTTTCTTT.

There are a few counts of this clonotype. The chain employs TRBV9 and TRBJ2-1; D could derive from TRBD1 or TRBD2 (6 bases each). Germline loops: CDR1 SGDLS, CDR2 YYNGEE. This CDR3 is 15 amino acids long. Deletions cut 3 bases from V and 1 base from J, with 11 bases between. The CDR3 loop reads CASSEEGGSYNEQFF. CDR3 sequence (DNA): TGTGCCAGCAGCGAGGAGGGGGGATCCTACAATGAGCAGTTCTTC.

The sample holds a few counts of this clonotype. The gene calls are TRBV7-9 and TRBJ2-3; the D is unclear. Germline loops: CDR1 SEHNR, CDR2 FQNEAQ (reference sequence). This CDR3 is built from 15 residues. V lost 1 base, J lost 5 bases, and 13 bases lay in between. The CDR3 nucleotides are TGTGCCAGCAGCTTAGTGGGTACTGCGAGAGATACGCAGTATTTT. Amino acid sequence: CASSLVGTARDTQYF.

This clonotype was recorded at least ten times. At one end, the junction sequence differs from germline, possibly due to a read error. J is TRBJ2-5 and V is TRBV5-1; TRBD1 is a possible D gene (6 bases). The CDR3 is 13 amino acids. Per the germline V gene, CDR1 is SGHRS and CDR2 is YFSETQ. The CDR3 is CASSRTVQETQYF. Written as DNA, the CDR3 is TGTGCCAGCAGTCGGACAGTCCAAGAGACCCAGTACTTC.

This clonotype was counted ten times or more. The chain has TRBV6-6 and TRBJ1-4; D is undetermined. Trimming took off 3 bases at V and 4 bases at J, with 6 bases between the two ends. Per germline, CDR1 MNHNY and CDR2 SVGAGI (reference sequence). The CDR3 totals 13 residues. As DNA, the CDR3 is TGTGCCAGCAGTTATTTCTATAATGAAAAACTGTTTTTT. As protein: CASSYFYNEKLFF.

This rearrangement joins TRBV7-2 to TRBJ2-5; the match to TRBD2 covers 7 bases. Germline V lookup: CDR1 SGHTA, CDR2 FQGNSA. V lost 5 bases, J lost 2 bases, and 5 bases stayed unmatched. The length of the CDR3 is 14 residues. CDR3 in amino acids: CASSKPGGQETQYF. In nucleotides, the CDR3 is TGTGCCAGCAGCAAGCCGGGGGGACAAGAGACCCAGTACTTC. Filled out from reference TRBV7-2 and TRBJ2-5, the complete variable domain reads GAGVSQSPSNKVTEKGKDVELRCDPISGHTALYWYRQSLGQGLEFLIYFQGNSAPDKSGLPSDRFSAERTGGSVSTLTIQRTQQEDSAVYLCASSKPGGQETQYFGPGTRLLVL.

In this sample, this clonotype turned up a few times. The rearrangement joins TRBV10-3 to TRBJ1-6; D is uncertain. V lost 3 bases and J lost 3, with 3 bases in between. Germline V gene sequence: CDR1 ENHRY, CDR2 SYGVKD. There are 13 residues in the CDR3. This CDR3 is CAISDVYNSPLHF. The CDR3 nucleotides read TGTGCCATCAGTGATGTCTATAATTCACCCCTCCACTTT.

Only a few counts were recorded for this clonotype. This rearrangement joins TRBV20-1 to TRBJ2-7, with D tentatively TRBD1 (5 bases). Trimming left V 5 bases short and J 0 bases short, with 8 bases between. Germline V gene lookup returns CDR1 DFQATT and CDR2 SNEGSKA (reference sequence). The CDR3 totals 12 residues. The CDR3 region is CSASTVSYEQYV. The CDR3 DNA is TGCAGTGCTTCGACAGTCTCCTACGAGCAGTACGTC.

The rearrangement uses TRBV7-9 and TRBJ1-5, with D maybe TRBD1 (5 bases). V shed 8 bases and J shed 4 bases, with 15 bases lying between them. The CDR3 covers 14 residues. Germline V gene data show CDR1 as SEHNR and CDR2 as FQNEAQ (reference sequence). The DNA of the CDR3 is TGTGCCAGCGGAGGAGGGGCTCAAAATCAGCCCCAGCATTTT. Encoded protein: CASGGGAQNQPQHF.

The V and J genes are TRBV7-9 and TRBJ1-1; D might be TRBD1 (5 bases). Deletions cut 3 bases from V and 6 bases from J, with 8 bases between. Germline V gene sequence: CDR1 SEHNR, CDR2 FQNEAQ (reference sequence). This CDR3 spans 12 amino acids. CDR3 DNA: TGTGCCAGCAGCTTGAGGGACGCTGAAGCTTTCTTT. Protein sequence: CASSLRDAEAFF.

This clonotype was counted ten times or more. The chain carries TRBV3-1 and TRBJ2-4; 15 bases align to TRBD2. Germline loops: CDR1 LGHDT, CDR2 YNNKEL (reference sequence). V dropped 9 bases and J dropped 4; count of bases not matched to a gene: 13. CDR3 length: 18 amino acids. CDR3 sequence: CASSARTSGGAQKNIQYF. The CDR3 bases are TGTGCCAGTTCCGCCAGGACTAGCGGGGGGGCTCAAAAAAACATTCAGTACTTC. Looking up the rest from reference TRBV3-1 and TRBJ2-4 gives the full variable domain: DTAVSQTPKYLVTQMGNDKSIKCEQNLGHDTMYWYKQDSKKFLKIMFSYNNKELIINETVPNRFSPKSPDKAHLNLHINSLELGDSAVYFCASSARTSGGAQKNIQYFGAGTRLSVL.